This T cell receptor beta chain was found in a study of blood T cell repertoires in COVID-19. Sequencing used immunoSEQ multiplex PCR; TCRdb keeps in-frame clones, though not all of them. The profile shows 45,000 to 50,000 clones, nearly 85% of them singletons. The CDR3 is made up of 13 amino acids. The V gene lost 3 bases and the J gene lost 2 bases, with 10 bases spanning the gap. Looked up from germline, CDR1 is SQVTM and CDR2 is ANQGSEA. The sequence was collected from an older man in a cohort sampled during active COVID-19. V is TRBV29-1 and J is TRBJ2-5; a possible D gene is TRBD1 (6 bases). Sequenced material: peripheral blood. The CDR3 bases are TGCAGCGTTGAGGGGACACAGCAAGAGACCCAGTACTTC. Amino acid sequence: CSVEGTQQETQYF.